What follows are 32 T cell receptor beta chains derived from one specimen sequenced in a study of control samples from healthy donors and cancer patients. TCRdb's copy holds only in-frame clones and misses some; the assay was immunoSEQ multiplex PCR. The data show approximately 150,000 clones, approximately 94% seen once. The sequenced sample was blood. These receptors all stem from a man in his forties in good health.

This chain links TRBV5-1 with TRBJ2-1; TRBD1 agrees at 7 bases. CDR3 length: 14 residues. J was trimmed by 2 bases and V by 7 bases; bases with no gene match: 6. The germline V gene has CDR1 SGHRS and CDR2 YFSETQ. CDR3 DNA sequence: TGCGCCAGCCTAGGGGGCCGGGCCTACAATGAGCAGTTCTTC. Protein: CASLGGRAYNEQFF.

This clone is a singleton in its sample. The chain couples TRBV9 to TRBJ1-1; D remains ambiguous. The CDR3 covers 14 residues. Looked up from germline, CDR1 is SGDLS and CDR2 is YYNGEE. V was pared by 0 bases and J by 5 bases, with 11 bases between. CDR3 amino acids: CASSVGHPGTEAFF. The CDR3 DNA is TGTGCCAGCAGCGTAGGTCACCCGGGAACTGAAGCTTTCTTT. Variable domain in full (rest from reference TRBV9 and TRBJ1-1): DSGVTQTPKHLITATGQRVTLRCSPRSGDLSVYWYQQSLDQGLQFLIQYYNGEERAKGNILERFSAQQFPDLHSELNLSSLELGDSALYFCASSVGHPGTEAFFGQGTRLTVV.

The CDR3 here is CASSSSGANVLTF. CDR3 in DNA: TGTGCCAGCAGCAGCTCTGGGGCCAACGTCCTGACTTTC. The chain links TRBV2 to TRBJ2-6; D is undetermined. Germline V gene lookup returns CDR1 SNHLY and CDR2 FYNNEI. This CDR3 contains 13 residues. V was pared by 6 bases and J by 0 bases, with 3 bases between.

V is TRBV2 and J is TRBJ2-5; D assignment may be TRBD1 or TRBD2 (6 bases each). Trimming pared 8 bases from V and 5 bases from J, leaving 15 bases between. The CDR3 covers 13 residues. The V gene's germline CDR1 is SNHLY and CDR2 FYNNEI. This chain's CDR3 is CASGLTGRETQYF. DNA of the CDR3: TGTGCCAGCGGATTAACAGGGAGGGAGACCCAGTACTTC.

This clone is a singleton in its sample. The chain uses TRBV5-1 and TRBJ1-2; a weak D match, TRBD1 (6 bases). CDR1 and CDR2 (germline): SGHRS, YFSETQ. V was trimmed by 2 bases and J by 3 bases, leaving 8 bases between them. This CDR3 has 13 residues. The CDR3 loop reads CASSLQGDYGYTF. CDR3 in DNA: TGCGCCAGCAGCTTACAGGGAGACTATGGCTACACCTTC.

The chain employs TRBV18 and TRBJ2-7, with D possibly being TRBD1 (6 bases). The CDR3 is made up of 14 amino acids. CDR1 and CDR2 (germline): KGHSH, LQKENI. V was clipped by 3 bases and J by 6 bases, with 15 bases between them. The CDR3 nucleotides are TGTGCCAGCTCACCGGGCCAGGGGCCTTTCGAGCAGTACTTC. It codes for CASSPGQGPFEQYF.

The rearrangement links TRBV18 to TRBJ1-1, with 7 bases matching TRBD1. The CDR3 sequence is 14 residues long. Germline CDR1 and CDR2: KGHSH and LQKENI. The V segment lost 5 bases and the J segment 4 bases; nucleotides outside the gene matches: 7. This CDR3 reads CASSAEQGITEAFF. DNA of the CDR3: TGTGCCAGCTCAGCCGAACAGGGGATCACTGAAGCTTTCTTT.

This clone was counted once. The V call is TRBV27, the J call TRBJ2-7, with 7 bases aligning to TRBD2. The length of the CDR3 is 16 residues. Trimming took 6 bases from V and 5 from J; bases not matched to a gene: 16. Germline-derived CDR1 and CDR2 are MNHEY and SMNVEV (reference sequence). The CDR3 bases are TGTGCCAGCAGGGGCGGGCGAGCGGGAAAGTCGAACGAGCAGTACTTC. Amino acid sequence: CASRGGRAGKSNEQYF.

The CDR3 here is CASSQDPGGTADYGYTF. The CDR3 DNA reads as TGCGCCAGCAGCCAAGATCCGGGAGGAACAGCTGACTATGGCTACACCTTC. The chain uses TRBV4-3 and TRBJ1-2; D ambiguous. V lost 0 bases to trimming and J lost 3 bases, with 17 bases between them. Germline CDR1 reads LGHNA; CDR2 reads YSLEER. CDR3 length equals 17 residues.

V usage is TRBV29-1 and J usage is TRBJ2-7; 10 nucleotides line up with TRBD1. The CDR3 runs to 16 residues. The germline V gene has CDR1 SQVTM and CDR2 ANQGSEA. J gave up 2 bases and V 6 bases, and 13 bases lay outside the gene matches. The CDR3 protein is CSVETDGTGVAYEQYF. Written as DNA, the CDR3 is TGCAGCGTCGAAACAGACGGGACAGGGGTGGCCTACGAGCAGTACTTC.

V usage is TRBV9 and J usage is TRBJ2-1; D unclear. The CDR3 length is 16 residues. V was shortened by 0 bases and J by 3 bases, with 13 bases between the two germline ends. CDR1 is SGDLS and CDR2 is YYNGEE in the germline V gene. The CDR3 loop is CASSVGSGEFYNEQFF. CDR3 coding DNA: TGTGCCAGCAGCGTAGGTTCAGGCGAATTCTACAATGAGCAGTTCTTC.

The chain uses TRBV27 and TRBJ1-5; a possible D gene is TRBD1 (6 bases). Germline values: CDR1 MNHEY, CDR2 SMNVEV (reference sequence). This CDR3 is built from 14 residues. Trimming stripped 4 bases from V and 6 bases from J, with 13 bases between. The CDR3 spells CASSSLQGTQPQHF. In DNA, the CDR3 is TGTGCCAGCAGTTCCTTACAGGGAACTCAGCCCCAGCATTTT.

The gene calls are TRBV7-9 and TRBJ2-2; tentatively, D is TRBD2 (7 bases). Germline assignment: CDR1 SEHNR and CDR2 FQNEAQ (reference sequence). The CDR3 sequence is 16 residues long. The V gene lost 3 bases and the J gene lost 6 bases, with 17 bases spanning the gap. The CDR3 bases are TGTGCCAGCAGCTTTTCCGGGGGGCCCTCAGCCGGGGAGCTGTTTTTT. It translates to CASSFSGGPSAGELFF.

This chain links TRBV18 with TRBJ1-1; weak D call: TRBD1 (5 bases). This CDR3 comprises 13 residues. Germline-derived CDR1 and CDR2 are KGHSH and LQKENI. Trimming removed 4 bases from V and 6 bases from J, with 12 bases in between. CDR3 region: CASSQGTGAEAFF. The CDR3 DNA follows: TGTGCCAGCTCACAGGGGACCGGCGCTGAAGCTTTCTTT.

This chain joins TRBV15 and TRBJ2-7, with a tentative D call TRBD1 (6 bases). Germline lookup yields CDR1 LNHNV and CDR2 YYDKDF (reference sequence). This CDR3 comprises 14 residues. Trimming took off 4 bases at V and 0 bases at J, with 10 bases between the two ends. The CDR3 protein is CATSTGDGSYEQYF. The CDR3 bases are TGTGCCACCAGCACAGGGGACGGCTCCTACGAGCAGTACTTC.

The chain employs TRBV11-2 and TRBJ1-3, with 7 bases aligning to TRBD1. The germline CDR1 and CDR2 sequences are SGHAT and FQNNGV. The CDR3 runs 14 residues. The V and J ends lost 5 bases and 4 bases, in that order; junction bases with no gene match: 5. The CDR3 loop reads CASSPTGEGNTIYF. CDR3 DNA: TGTGCCAGCAGCCCTACAGGGGAGGGAAACACCATATATTTT.

J is TRBJ2-5 and V is TRBV13; TRBD1 matches at 7 bases. The CDR3 sequence is 16 residues long. Germline CDR1 and CDR2: PRHDT and FYEKMQ (reference sequence). The V gene end was trimmed by 5 bases and the J gene end by 0 bases; junction bases not matched to a gene: 9. The CDR3 sequence: CASSRREQGYQETQYF. In DNA, the CDR3 is TGTGCCAGCAGCCGCCGGGAACAGGGGTACCAAGAGACCCAGTACTTC.

The chain carries TRBV11-2 and TRBJ1-6; TRBD1 matches 7 bases. CDR1 SGHAT and CDR2 FQNNGV come from the germline V gene. This CDR3 comprises 17 residues. The J segment lost 0 bases and the V segment lost 3 bases, leaving 5 bases of the junction unmatched. The CDR3 region has the DNA TGTGCCAGCAGCTTGCTGGGACAGAGCTCCTATAATTCACCCCTCCACTTT. Translating it yields CASSLLGQSSYNSPLHF.

The chain carries TRBV4-1 and TRBJ1-2, with D possibly matching TRBD1 (5 bases). V lost 2 bases, J lost 3 bases, and 10 bases lay in between. Germline V lookup: CDR1 MGHRA, CDR2 YSYEKL. CDR3 length: 14 residues. The CDR3, as DNA: TGCGCCAGCAGCCAACCCGACAGCTACTATGGCTACACCTTC. Its protein is CASSQPDSYYGYTF.

The chain recombines TRBV4-3 with TRBJ1-1; 7 bases match TRBD1. The junction had 10 bases not matched to a gene; V was cut back by 0 bases and J by 0 bases. The CDR3 runs to 18 residues. Germline-derived CDR1 and CDR2 are LGHNA and YSLEER. CDR3 loop: CASSQDLRDRAMNTEAFF. In DNA form, the CDR3 reads TGCGCCAGCAGCCAAGACCTCCGAGACAGGGCGATGAACACTGAAGCTTTCTTT.

The rearrangement links TRBV10-3 to TRBJ2-3; maybe TRBD2 (5 bases). Per germline, CDR1 ENHRY and CDR2 SYGVKD. This CDR3 comprises 17 residues. Trimming shortened V by 0 bases and J by 0 bases, and 13 bases separated the two germline ends. In DNA form, the CDR3 reads TGTGCCATCAGTGAGTCGAAGGCGGGTCCCAGCACAGATACGCAGTATTTT. Its protein is CAISESKAGPSTDTQYF.

This clone came up once. The chain employs TRBV6-6 and TRBJ2-3, with D unclear. Germline assignment: CDR1 MNHNY and CDR2 SVGAGI (reference sequence). V shed 7 bases and J shed 4 bases, with 15 bases lying between them. CDR3 length: 14 residues. The CDR3 spells CASKQSSGADTQYF. Here the CDR3 DNA reads TGTGCCAGCAAGCAGAGTAGTGGTGCAGATACGCAGTATTTT.

This clone came up once. The chain uses TRBV11-2 and TRBJ1-5; D is unclear. Between the trimmed V and J ends, which lost 0 bases and 5 bases, there was a span of 5 bases. The CDR3 loop spans 13 amino acids. Per germline, CDR1 SGHAT and CDR2 FQNNGV. The chain's CDR3 is CASSLDTHQPQHF. In nucleotides, the CDR3 is TGTGCCAGCAGCTTAGATACCCATCAGCCCCAGCATTTT.

The rearrangement links TRBV30 to TRBJ1-5; unclear D gene. Trimming removed 2 bases at V and 6 bases at J, with 11 bases between. The germline gives CDR1 GTSNPN, CDR2 SVGIG (reference sequence). The CDR3 sequence is 13 residues long. Here the CDR3 reads CAWSPLPSQPQHF. CDR3 nucleotides: TGTGCCTGGAGTCCCTTACCCAGTCAGCCCCAGCATTTT.

This chain uses TRBV4-3 with TRBJ1-5, with D unresolved. Germline V lookup: CDR1 LGHNA, CDR2 YSLEER. Trimming took 1 base from V and 3 from J, leaving 7 bases between them. This CDR3 is built from 14 residues. CDR3 sequence (DNA): TGCGCCAGCAGCCAAGTGCGACTCAATCAGCCCCAGCATTTT. Its translation: CASSQVRLNQPQHF.

The chain has TRBV9 and TRBJ2-1; 8 bases align to TRBD2. Germline V gives CDR1 SGDLS, CDR2 YYNGEE. J lost 4 bases, V lost 9 bases, and 15 bases had no gene match. The CDR3 length is 16 residues. The CDR3, as DNA: TGTGCCACCTCTCGGGGGGAGCGGGGGACATACAATGAGCAGTTCTTC. Translating it yields CATSRGERGTYNEQFF.

The V call is TRBV12-3 or TRBV12-4, the J call TRBJ2-1; D not resolved. The CDR3 is 13 residues long. The V and J ends lost 3 bases and 3 bases respectively, with 6 bases between them. CDR3 loop: CASSFDFYNEQFF. In nucleotides, the CDR3 is TGTGCCAGCAGTTTCGACTTCTACAATGAGCAGTTCTTC.

The V and J genes are TRBV6-6 and TRBJ1-2; D unresolved. The CDR3 extends over 14 amino acids. V was pared by 7 bases and J by 1 base, with 13 bases between. CDR1 and CDR2 (germline): MNHNY, SVGAGI (reference sequence). CDR3 loop: CASTSALFNYGYTF. CDR3 DNA sequence: TGTGCCAGCACCTCGGCCCTGTTTAACTATGGCTACACCTTC.

This chain connects TRBV5-1 to TRBJ1-2; no firm D call. The germline gives CDR1 SGHRS, CDR2 YFSETQ. Trimming cost V 0 bases and J 4 bases, with 7 bases left between them. There are 13 residues in the CDR3. CDR3 sequence reads: CASSLGTIYGYTF. The CDR3 DNA is TGCGCCAGCAGCTTGGGCACGATCTATGGCTACACCTTC.

The rearrangement links TRBV27 to TRBJ2-1; 8 bases align to TRBD2. Germline values: CDR1 MNHEY, CDR2 SMNVEV (reference sequence). Unmatched junction bases numbered 8, after V lost 2 bases and J lost 8 bases. The CDR3 is 15 amino acids. The CDR3 bases are TGTGCCAGCAGTTTACCGGGACTAGGTCTGTATGAGCAGTTCTTC. This codes for CASSLPGLGLYEQFF.

The V call is TRBV27, the J call TRBJ1-1; no reliable D call. This CDR3 has 13 amino acids. With 3 bases removed from V and 3 bases from J, the gap between germline ends came to 8 bases. The germline V gene has CDR1 MNHEY and CDR2 SMNVEV (reference sequence). The CDR3 spells CASSFRFYTEAFF. CDR3 bases: TGTGCCAGCAGTTTTAGATTTTACACTGAAGCTTTCTTT.

J is TRBJ2-3 and V is TRBV14, with a tentative D call TRBD1 (6 bases). V shed 4 bases and J shed 4 bases, with 12 bases lying between them. There are 14 residues in the CDR3. Germline V gene lookup returns CDR1 SGHDN and CDR2 FVKESK. CDR3 coding DNA: TGTGCCAGCAGCCCCAGGGGTACGTCAGATACGCAGTATTTT. It translates to CASSPRGTSDTQYF. Combining the CDR3 with reference TRBV14 and TRBJ2-3 gives the whole variable domain EAGVTQFPSHSVIEKGQTVTLRCDPISGHDNLYWYRRVMGKEIKFLLHFVKESKQDESGMPNNRFLAERTGGTYSTLKVQPAELEDSGVYFCASSPRGTSDTQYFGPGTRLTVL.